Below, 28 T cell receptor beta chains from the same sample are listed, as sequenced in a study of shared clonotypes between healthy human individuals. TCRdb keeps only in-frame clones here, not all; method: immunoSEQ multiplex PCR. The table records approximately 740,000 clones, about 92% of them present only once. CD45RO negativity and positive selection for CCR7 defined naive CD8 cells, a population that excluded terminally differentiated effector memory CD45RA+ cells. The sequenced sample was naive CD8+ T cells sorted from blood. All receptors derive from a man aged 25-45 years in good health.

V usage is TRBV13 and J usage is TRBJ2-7; 8 positions match TRBD1. Germline V lookup: CDR1 PRHDT, CDR2 FYEKMQ (reference sequence). The CDR3 totals 14 residues. Trimming took 3 bases from V and 3 from J; bases not matched to a gene: 4. The CDR3 coding sequence is TGTGCCAGCAGCTTGGCACAGGGGGACTACGAGCAGTACTTC. This codes for CASSLAQGDYEQYF.

This clone was seen just once. The V call is TRBV7-2, the J call TRBJ2-5; a possible D gene is TRBD2 (5 bases). The germline V and J ends were trimmed by 1 base and 9 bases, with 15 bases remaining between them. The CDR3 runs to 14 residues. Germline V CDR1 and CDR2: SGHTA, FQGNSA. The CDR3 loop reads CASSLGSDPGAQYF. CDR3 sequence (DNA): TGTGCCAGCAGCTTAGGCTCAGACCCCGGGGCCCAGTACTTC.

V and J are TRBV18 and TRBJ2-7, with D possibly being TRBD1 or TRBD2 (5 bases each). The V gene's germline CDR1 is KGHSH and CDR2 LQKENI. This CDR3 region has 13 residues. Trimming took off 2 bases at V and 4 bases at J, with 9 bases between the two ends. CDR3 sequence: CASSPGTNYEQYF. The CDR3 nucleotides are TGTGCCAGCTCACCAGGGACGAATTACGAGCAGTACTTC.

The chain links TRBV10-1 to TRBJ2-3; D is ambiguous. The CDR3 spans 15 residues. V was clipped by 4 bases and J by 1 base, with 12 bases between them. Germline CDR1 reads WNHNN; CDR2 reads SYGVQD (reference sequence). The CDR3 is CASSAGASGTDTQYF. In DNA, the CDR3 is TGCGCCAGCAGTGCCGGAGCGAGCGGCACAGATACGCAGTATTTT.

This clone was seen a single time. V and J are TRBV7-6 and TRBJ1-3; tentative D call: TRBD1 (6 bases). The germline V and J ends were trimmed by 3 bases and 0 bases, with 21 bases remaining between them. The V gene's germline CDR1 is SGHVS and CDR2 FNYEAQ. CDR3 length equals 19 residues. The CDR3 region has the DNA TGTGCCAGCAGCTTGAGATCAACCGTCGGGGGCTCCTCTGGAAACACCATATATTTT. Translating gives CASSLRSTVGGSSGNTIYF.

This chain uses TRBV30 with TRBJ1-4; possible D gene TRBD1, 5 bases. The germline V gene encodes CDR1 GTSNPN and CDR2 SVGIG (reference sequence). CDR3 length: 13 residues. Trimming stripped 5 bases from V and 7 bases from J, with 14 bases between. The CDR3 loop reads CAWSGGYGEKLFF. CDR3 coding DNA: TGTGCCTGGTCTGGGGGGTACGGTGAAAAACTGTTTTTT.

This chain uses TRBV14 with TRBJ2-7, with 7 bases that match TRBD1. The CDR3 loop spans 18 amino acids. Germline V gene sequence: CDR1 SGHDN, CDR2 FVKESK. The ends lost 3 bases at V and 4 bases at J; junction bases unmatched: 18. CDR3 in amino acids: CASSHYSEEVAGGYEQYF. The CDR3 nucleotides read TGTGCCAGCAGCCACTACTCTGAGGAGGTCGCAGGGGGATACGAGCAGTACTTC.

This clone was seen a few times. V is TRBV28 and J is TRBJ2-7; a possible D gene is TRBD2 (6 bases). This CDR3 is built from 18 residues. Trimming removed 6 bases from V and 3 bases from J, with 27 bases in between. Germline CDR1 MDHEN, CDR2 SYDVKM. The CDR3: CASSVIAAKEGKFYEQYF. CDR3 nucleotides: TGTGCCAGCAGCGTCATTGCCGCCAAGGAGGGAAAATTCTACGAGCAGTACTTC.

This sequence joins TRBV6-4 and TRBJ2-1, with D possibly matching TRBD2 (5 bases). Germline loops: CDR1 MRHNA, CDR2 SNTAGT. The V and J ends lost 0 bases and 6 bases respectively, with 12 bases between them. This CDR3 is built from 15 residues. The CDR3 DNA sequence: TGTGCCAGCAGTGACTCCGGAGCTAGCTCCAATGAGCAGTTCTTC. It yields the protein CASSDSGASSNEQFF.

The CDR3 protein is CASSLPREGSTDYEQYF. The CDR3 nucleotides are TGTGCCAGCAGTTTACCTCGGGAGGGCTCGACGGACTACGAGCAGTACTTC. V and J are TRBV28 and TRBJ2-7; 8 bases align to TRBD2. Unmatched junction bases numbered 12, after V lost 2 bases and J lost 3 bases. This CDR3 spans 17 amino acids. The V gene's germline CDR1 is MDHEN and CDR2 SYDVKM.

The gene calls are TRBV6-6 and TRBJ1-3, with D unresolved. This CDR3 spans 11 amino acids. Germline CDR1 is MNHNY and CDR2 is SVGAGI (reference sequence). The V gene lost 11 bases and the J gene lost 4 bases, with 9 bases spanning the gap. The CDR3 sequence is CASLAGNTIYF. The CDR3 DNA sequence: TGTGCCTCCCTCGCCGGAAACACCATATATTTT.

The sample holds a few counts of this clone. The CDR3 loop is CAISDLRTEAFF. As DNA, the CDR3 is TGTGCCATCAGTGATTTAAGGACTGAAGCTTTCTTT. The rearrangement uses TRBV10-3 and TRBJ1-1; no firm D call. CDR3 length equals 12 residues. Germline V gene sequence: CDR1 ENHRY, CDR2 SYGVKD. V shed 3 bases and J shed 5 bases, with 7 bases lying between them.

V and J are TRBV4-3 and TRBJ2-1, with TRBD2 as a possible D gene (6 bases). V shed 5 bases and J shed 10 bases, with 15 bases lying between them. The CDR3 sequence is 13 residues long. CDR1 is LGHNA and CDR2 is YSLEER in the germline V gene. CDR3 sequence reads: CASSKGDFREQFF. The DNA of the CDR3 is TGCGCCAGCAGCAAAGGGGACTTCCGAGAGCAGTTCTTC.

This clone was seen a few times. An end of the junction does not agree with germline; a read error may underlie this. This rearrangement joins TRBV7-7 to TRBJ1-1; D is undetermined. Germline V gives CDR1 SSHAT, CDR2 FNYEAQ (reference sequence). This CDR3 spans 13 amino acids. Here the CDR3 reads CASSLRVETEAFF. CDR3 in DNA: TGTGCTAGCAGCTTGAGGGTTGAGACTGAAGCTTTCTTT.

The V call is TRBV6-5, the J call TRBJ2-3; perhaps D is TRBD1 or TRBD2 (6 bases each). From germline, CDR1 is MNHEY and CDR2 SVGAGI. This CDR3 spans 16 amino acids. Trimming took 0 bases from V and 2 from J, leaving 12 bases between them. CDR3 nucleotide sequence: TGTGCCAGCAGTTACTCGAGGGGGGATCCCACAGATACGCAGTATTTT. Translating it yields CASSYSRGDPTDTQYF.

The chain has TRBV14 and TRBJ2-1; D not certain. Trimming took 0 bases from V and 3 from J, leaving 18 bases between them. The CDR3 totals 18 residues. Germline loops: CDR1 SGHDN, CDR2 FVKESK. For the CDR3, the DNA is TGTGCCAGCAGCCAAGATTCATGGACCACCGAAGACTACAATGAGCAGTTCTTC. Protein product: CASSQDSWTTEDYNEQFF.

V usage is TRBV28 and J usage is TRBJ2-3; D not certain. Germline CDR1 and CDR2: MDHEN and SYDVKM. The ends were cut back, 5 bases at V and 3 bases at J, with 15 bases in the middle. This CDR3 comprises 15 residues. The CDR3 region is CASSPGSSRTDTQYF. As DNA, the CDR3 is TGTGCCAGCAGTCCCGGGTCTAGTAGGACAGATACGCAGTATTTT.

The chain employs TRBV6-6 and TRBJ1-4, with 7 bases lining up with TRBD1. The CDR3 has 14 residues. V trimming: 6 bases; J trimming: 7 bases; junction bases outside the gene matches: 8. CDR1 MNHNY and CDR2 SVGAGI come from the germline V gene (reference sequence). The CDR3 loop reads CASREGAPGEKLFF. CDR3 coding DNA: TGTGCCAGCAGAGAGGGGGCGCCTGGTGAAAAACTGTTTTTT.

This clone was counted a single time. The genes are TRBV5-4 and TRBJ2-7; D possibly matches TRBD1 or TRBD2 (5 bases each). Germline V lookup: CDR1 SGHNT, CDR2 YYREEE (reference sequence). The CDR3 runs to 14 residues. V gave up 0 bases and J gave up 5 bases, with 12 bases separating them. The CDR3 sequence: CASSLEVGTNEQYF. CDR3 nucleotides: TGTGCCAGCAGCTTGGAGGTAGGGACGAACGAGCAGTACTTC.

V is TRBV11-1 and J is TRBJ2-7, with TRBD1 as a possible D gene (6 bases). The CDR3 covers 14 residues. Germline V gene data show CDR1 as SGHAT and CDR2 as FQDESV (reference sequence). V was pared by 4 bases and J by 7 bases, with 17 bases between. Here the CDR3 reads CASSSTTGSGEQYF. In DNA form, the CDR3 reads TGTGCCAGCAGCTCCACAACAGGGTCGGGTGAGCAGTACTTC.

This clone was seen a single time. The chain couples TRBV10-2 to TRBJ2-5; maybe TRBD2 (6 bases). Trimming stripped 3 bases from V and 1 base from J, with 15 bases between. The germline CDR1 and CDR2 sequences are WSHSY and SAAADI. The CDR3 spans 16 residues. The CDR3 DNA reads TGCGCCAGCAGTGAAGGGGAGGTACCTTTCCAAGAGACCCAGTACTTC. Encoded protein: CASSEGEVPFQETQYF.

As regards this clone: At one end, the junction sequence differs from germline, possibly due to a read error. The chain links TRBV27 to TRBJ2-7, with D possibly being TRBD2 (6 bases). Germline V gives CDR1 MNHEY, CDR2 SMNVEV (reference sequence). The CDR3 loop spans 19 amino acids. The chain's CDR3 is CASSLYPRRTGLPIYEQYF. Here the CDR3 DNA reads TGTGCCAGCAGCTTATATCCTAGGAGAACGGGACTCCCTATCTACGAGCAGTACTTC.

The count of this clone is one. This chain uses TRBV6-5 with TRBJ2-7; TRBD1 matches 8 bases. The CDR3 sequence is 12 residues long. Per germline, CDR1 MNHEY and CDR2 SVGAGI. With V trimmed by 6 bases and J by 5 bases, 3 bases remained unmatched. For the CDR3, the DNA is TGTGCCAGCAGAACGACAGGGGACGAGCAGTACTTC. It encodes CASRTTGDEQYF.

Only one count was recorded for this clone. CDR3 amino acids: CASSLGGAGDVTGELFF. The CDR3 region has the DNA TGTGCCAGCAGCTTAGGAGGGGCAGGGGACGTCACCGGGGAGCTGTTTTTT. This rearrangement joins TRBV7-9 to TRBJ2-2; TRBD1 is a possible D gene (6 bases). CDR3 length: 17 residues. Trimming took 1 base from V and 4 from J, leaving 16 bases between them. Germline V gives CDR1 SEHNR, CDR2 FQNEAQ (reference sequence).

The V gene is TRBV29-1, the J gene TRBJ2-7, with TRBD1 identical over 9 bases. This CDR3 spans 15 amino acids. Germline assignment: CDR1 SQVTM and CDR2 ANQGSEA. After removal of 0 bases from V and 2 bases from J, the junction contained 5 bases not matched to a gene. In nucleotides, the CDR3 is TGCAGCGTTGAAGAGCCGGGACAGGGCACCTACGAGCAGTACTTC. As protein: CSVEEPGQGTYEQYF.

This rearrangement joins TRBV29-1 to TRBJ2-7; D perhaps matches TRBD2 (6 bases). The CDR3 spans 14 residues. Germline loops: CDR1 SQVTM, CDR2 ANQGSEA. V lost 6 bases and J lost 5, with 20 bases in between. The CDR3 loop reads CSVQKVGGKDEQYF. CDR3 in DNA: TGCAGCGTACAGAAGGTTGGAGGGAAGGACGAGCAGTACTTC.

The CDR3 reads CASSYSRQGRTEAFF. In DNA form, the CDR3 reads TGTGCCAGCAGTTACTCGCGACAGGGACGGACTGAAGCTTTCTTT. The rearrangement uses TRBV6-6 and TRBJ1-1; 7 bases match TRBD1. The CDR3 is made up of 15 amino acids. Trimming cost V 0 bases and J 5 bases; bases outside gene matches: 6. Germline lookup yields CDR1 MNHNY and CDR2 SVGAGI (reference sequence).

V usage is TRBV6-1 and J usage is TRBJ1-2; maybe TRBD1 (5 bases). Trimming removed 3 bases at V and 4 bases at J, with 15 bases between. The CDR3 sequence is 15 residues long. Germline CDR1 and CDR2: MNHNS and SASEGT. CDR3 region: CASSERPGPVYGYTF. The CDR3 DNA reads as TGTGCCAGCAGTGAGCGCCCGGGGCCTGTCTATGGCTACACCTTC.